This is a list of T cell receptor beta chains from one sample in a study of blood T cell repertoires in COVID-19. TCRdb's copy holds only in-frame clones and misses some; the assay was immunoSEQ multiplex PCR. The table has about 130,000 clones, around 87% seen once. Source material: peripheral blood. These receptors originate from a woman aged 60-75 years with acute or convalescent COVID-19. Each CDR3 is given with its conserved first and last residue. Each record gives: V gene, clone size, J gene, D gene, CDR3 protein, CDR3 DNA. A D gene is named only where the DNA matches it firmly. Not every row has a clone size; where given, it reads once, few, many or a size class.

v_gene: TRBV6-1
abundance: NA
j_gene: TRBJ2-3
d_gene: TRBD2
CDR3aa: CASSDIGTSVGDTQYF
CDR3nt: TGTGCCAGCAGTGACATCGGGACTAGCGTAGGAGATACGCAGTATTTT

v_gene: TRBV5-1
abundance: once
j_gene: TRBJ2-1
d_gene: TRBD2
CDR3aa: CASSSDPGLAGGTEQFF
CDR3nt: TGCGCCAGCAGCTCGGACCCGGGACTAGCGGGAGGCACTGAGCAGTTCTTC

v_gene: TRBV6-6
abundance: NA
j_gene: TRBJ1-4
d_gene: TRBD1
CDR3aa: CASRRAGTGGSNEKLFF
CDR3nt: TGTGCCAGCAGACGAGCCGGGACAGGGGGCTCTAATGAAAAACTGTTTTTT

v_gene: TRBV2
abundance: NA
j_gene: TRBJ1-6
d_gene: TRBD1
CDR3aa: CASTGQGFPPLHF
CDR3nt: TGTGCCAGCACGGGACAGGGATTTCCACCCCTCCACTTT

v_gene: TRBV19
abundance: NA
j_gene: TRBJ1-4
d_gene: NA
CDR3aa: CASSIDREKLFF
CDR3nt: TGTGCCAGTAGTATAGACCGGGAAAAACTGTTTTTT

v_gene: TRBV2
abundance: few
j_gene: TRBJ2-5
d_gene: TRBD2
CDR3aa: CASMLAGGGTQYF
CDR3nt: TGTGCCAGCATGCTAGCGGGAGGGGGGACCCAGTACTTC

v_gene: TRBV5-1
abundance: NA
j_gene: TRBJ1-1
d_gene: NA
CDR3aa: CASSLIGGAEAFF
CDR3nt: TGCGCCAGCAGCTTGATAGGGGGAGCTGAAGCTTTCTTT

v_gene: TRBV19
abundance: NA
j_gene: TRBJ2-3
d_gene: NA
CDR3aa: CASSITGPDTQYF
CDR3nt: TGTGCCAGTAGTATAACAGGGCCAGATACGCAGTATTTT

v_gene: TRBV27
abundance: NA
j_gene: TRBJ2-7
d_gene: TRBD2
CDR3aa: CASSLGTWGGEQYF
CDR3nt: TGTGCCAGCAGCTTAGGGACTTGGGGGGGAGAGCAGTACTTC

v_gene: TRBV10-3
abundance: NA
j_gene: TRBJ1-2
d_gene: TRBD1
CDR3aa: CAISDPRQGGYGYTF
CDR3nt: TGTGCCATCAGTGACCCGAGACAGGGAGGATATGGCTACACCTTC

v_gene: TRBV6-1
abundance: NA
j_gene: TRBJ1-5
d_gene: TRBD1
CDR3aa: CASSEAAGGNQPQHF
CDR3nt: TGTGCCAGCAGTGAAGCGGCAGGGGGAAATCAGCCCCAGCATTTT

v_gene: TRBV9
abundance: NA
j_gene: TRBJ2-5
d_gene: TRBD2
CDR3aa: CASSPRLAGGARRIETQYF
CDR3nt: TGTGCCAGCAGCCCTCGACTAGCGGGAGGAGCGAGGAGAATAGAGACCCAGTACTTC

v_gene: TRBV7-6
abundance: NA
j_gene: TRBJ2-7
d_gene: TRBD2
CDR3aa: CASSSRFSGSRDEQYF
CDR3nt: TGTGCCAGCAGCTCCCGGTTTAGCGGGAGTCGGGACGAGCAGTACTTC

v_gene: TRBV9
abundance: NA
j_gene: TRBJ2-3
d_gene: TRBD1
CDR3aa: CASTLGGHSTDTQYF
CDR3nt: TGTGCCAGCACCCTAGGGGGCCATAGCACAGATACGCAGTATTTT

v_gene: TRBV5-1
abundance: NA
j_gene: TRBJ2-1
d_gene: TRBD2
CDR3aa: CASSQTSGRINEQFF
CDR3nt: TGCGCCAGCAGCCAAACTAGCGGGAGGATCAATGAGCAGTTCTTC

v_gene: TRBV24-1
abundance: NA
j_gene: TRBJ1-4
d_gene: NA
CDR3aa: CATSDGGGTDEKLFF
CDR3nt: TGTGCCACCAGTGACGGTGGAGGGACCGATGAAAAACTGTTTTTT

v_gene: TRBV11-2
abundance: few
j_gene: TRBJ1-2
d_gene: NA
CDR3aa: CASSLGTGGYGYTF
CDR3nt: TGTGCCAGCAGCTTAGGCACGGGGGGGTATGGCTACACCTTC

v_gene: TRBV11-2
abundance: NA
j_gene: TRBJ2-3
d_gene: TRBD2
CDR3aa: CASSWLAGVIADTQYF
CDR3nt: TGTGCCAGCAGCTGGTTAGCGGGAGTTATCGCAGATACGCAGTATTTT

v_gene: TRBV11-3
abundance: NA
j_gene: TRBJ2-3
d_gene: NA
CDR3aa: CASSLGGLSTDTQYF
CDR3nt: TGTGCCAGCAGCTTAGGGGGCCTTAGCACAGATACGCAGTATTTT

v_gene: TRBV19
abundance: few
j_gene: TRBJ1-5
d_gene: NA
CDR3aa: CASSMEAVGSNQPQHF
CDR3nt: TGTGCCAGTAGTATGGAGGCAGTGGGAAGCAATCAGCCCCAGCATTTT

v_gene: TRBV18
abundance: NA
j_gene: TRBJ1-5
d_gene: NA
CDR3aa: CASSPGGTVGQPQHF
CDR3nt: TGTGCCAGCTCACCGGGGGGTACGGTGGGGCAGCCCCAGCATTTT

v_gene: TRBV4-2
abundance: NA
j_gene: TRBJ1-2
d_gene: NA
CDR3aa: CASSYRVTGYGYTF
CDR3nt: TGTGCCAGCAGCTACAGGGTTACGGGCTATGGCTACACCTTC

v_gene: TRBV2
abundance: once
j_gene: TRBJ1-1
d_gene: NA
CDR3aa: CASSEAGGNTEAFF
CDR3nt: TGTGCCAGCAGTGAAGCGGGGGGAAACACTGAAGCTTTCTTT

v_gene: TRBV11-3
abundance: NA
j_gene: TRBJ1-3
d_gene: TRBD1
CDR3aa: CASSPPDRRNTIYF
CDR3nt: TGTGCCAGCAGCCCCCCGGACAGGAGAAACACCATATATTTT

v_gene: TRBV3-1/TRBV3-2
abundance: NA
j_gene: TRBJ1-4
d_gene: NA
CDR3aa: CASSQGAGATQNNEKLFF
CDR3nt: TGTGCCAGCAGCCAAGGAGCAGGGGCCACTCAGAATAATGAAAAACTGTTTTTT

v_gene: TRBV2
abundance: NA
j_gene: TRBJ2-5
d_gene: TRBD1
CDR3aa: CASSDRTGEKTQYF
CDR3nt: TGTGCCAGCAGTGACAGGACAGGGGAGAAGACCCAGTACTTC

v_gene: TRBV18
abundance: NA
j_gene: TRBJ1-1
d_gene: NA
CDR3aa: CASSPNPSNTEAFF
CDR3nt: TGTGCCAGCTCACCAAATCCTTCGAACACTGAAGCTTTCTTT

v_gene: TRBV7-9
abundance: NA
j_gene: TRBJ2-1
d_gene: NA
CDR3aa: CASSFYRNSYNEQFF
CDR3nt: TGTGCCAGCAGCTTTTACAGGAACTCCTACAATGAGCAGTTCTTC

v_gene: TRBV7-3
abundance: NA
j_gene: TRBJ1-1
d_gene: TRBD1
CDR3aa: CASSRDSDTEAFF
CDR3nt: TGTGCCAGCAGCCGGGACAGCGACACTGAAGCTTTCTTT

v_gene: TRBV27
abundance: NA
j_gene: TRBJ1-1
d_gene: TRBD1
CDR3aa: CASSLWGQGNTEAFF
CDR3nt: TGTGCCAGCAGTTTATGGGGACAGGGAAATACTGAAGCTTTCTTT

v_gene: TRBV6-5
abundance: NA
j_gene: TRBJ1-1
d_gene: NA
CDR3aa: CASTTHTNTEAFF
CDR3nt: TGTGCCAGTACCACACACACAAACACTGAAGCTTTCTTT